Below, one T cell receptor (beta chain) is given with its context. Its cognate antigen is unknown. Per germline, CDR1 SNHLY and CDR2 FYNNEI. V lost 4 bases to trimming and J lost 8 bases, with 17 bases between them. The CDR3 has 14 amino acids. The PCR was carried out with 60 Vbeta primers and 13 Jbeta primers. Some clones are missing from TCRdb's copy, which holds only in-frame ones; the method was immunoSEQ multiplex PCR. The sample contains approximately 110,000 clones, about three quarters of which appear only once. This record comes from a study of cytomegalovirus exposure and HLA in healthy donors. Regarding the study as a whole: Previously analyzed data showed that most TCR beta V segments were productive at a frequency of about 87% or about 30%.

The genes are TRBV2 and TRBJ1-2, with a weak D call TRBD1 (6 bases). This clonotype was sampled from a man over 45 in good health and CMV-seronegative. Sequencing used PBMCs. The CDR3 DNA follows: TGTGCCAGCAGTGCCCTTGCGGGGGCCGGCGGCTACACCTTC. Protein product: CASSALAGAGGYTF. Complete variable domain (other parts from reference TRBV2 and TRBJ1-2): EPEVTQTPSHQVTQMGQEVILRCVPISNHLYFYWYRQILGQKVEFLVSFYNNEISEKSEIFDDQFSVERPDGSNFTLKIRSTKLEDSAMYFCASSALAGAGGYTFGSGTRLTVV.